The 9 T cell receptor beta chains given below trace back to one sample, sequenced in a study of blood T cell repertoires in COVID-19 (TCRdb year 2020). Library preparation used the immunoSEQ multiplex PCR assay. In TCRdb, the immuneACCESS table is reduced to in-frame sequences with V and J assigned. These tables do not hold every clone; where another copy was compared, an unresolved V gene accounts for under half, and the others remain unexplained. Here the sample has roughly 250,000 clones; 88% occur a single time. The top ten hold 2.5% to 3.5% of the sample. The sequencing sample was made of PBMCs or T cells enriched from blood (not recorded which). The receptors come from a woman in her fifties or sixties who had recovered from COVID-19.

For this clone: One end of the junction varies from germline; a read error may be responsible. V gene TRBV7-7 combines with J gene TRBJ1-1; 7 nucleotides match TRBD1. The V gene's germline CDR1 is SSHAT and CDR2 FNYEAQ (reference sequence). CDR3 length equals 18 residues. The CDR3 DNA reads TGTGCTAGCAGCCTCCCTCGAACAGGGGAGGACTCGAACACTGAAGCTTTCTTT. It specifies CASSLPRTGEDSNTEAFF.

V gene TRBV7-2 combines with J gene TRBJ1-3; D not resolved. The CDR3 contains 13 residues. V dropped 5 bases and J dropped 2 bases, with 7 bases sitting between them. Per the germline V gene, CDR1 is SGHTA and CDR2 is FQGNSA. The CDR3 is CASSPAAGNTIYF. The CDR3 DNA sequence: TGTGCCAGCAGCCCGGCGGCTGGAAACACCATATATTTT.

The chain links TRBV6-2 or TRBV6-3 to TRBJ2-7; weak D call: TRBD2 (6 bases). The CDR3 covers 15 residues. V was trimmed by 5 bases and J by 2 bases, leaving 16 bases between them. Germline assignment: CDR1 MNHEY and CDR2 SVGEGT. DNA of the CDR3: TGTGCCAGCAGTGAGTCTAGCGCCGGAACCTACGAGCAGTACTTC. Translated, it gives CASSESSAGTYEQYF.

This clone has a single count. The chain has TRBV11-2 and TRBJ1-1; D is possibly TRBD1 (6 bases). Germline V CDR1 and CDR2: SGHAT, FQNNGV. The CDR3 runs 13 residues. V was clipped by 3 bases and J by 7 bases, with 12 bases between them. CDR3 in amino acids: CASSFGTIDEAFF. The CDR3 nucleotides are TGTGCCAGCAGCTTCGGGACAATAGATGAAGCTTTCTTT. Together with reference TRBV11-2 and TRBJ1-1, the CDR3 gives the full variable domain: EAGVAQSPRYKIIEKRQSVAFWCNPISGHATLYWYQQILGQGPKLLIQFQNNGVVDDSQLPKDRFSAERLKGVDSTLKIQPAKLEDSAVYLCASSFGTIDEAFFGQGTRLTVV.

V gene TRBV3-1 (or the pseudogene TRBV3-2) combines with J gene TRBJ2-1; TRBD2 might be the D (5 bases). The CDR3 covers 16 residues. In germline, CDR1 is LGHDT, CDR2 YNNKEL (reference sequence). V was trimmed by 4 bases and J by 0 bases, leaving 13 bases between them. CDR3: CASSLLARSSYNEQFF. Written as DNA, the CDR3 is TGTGCCAGCAGCCTTTTAGCGCGAAGCTCCTACAATGAGCAGTTCTTC.

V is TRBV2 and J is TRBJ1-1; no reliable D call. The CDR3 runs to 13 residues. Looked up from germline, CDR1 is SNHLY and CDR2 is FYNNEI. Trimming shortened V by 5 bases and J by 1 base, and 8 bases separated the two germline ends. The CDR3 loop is CASSSGTNTEAFF. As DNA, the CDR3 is TGTGCCAGCAGTTCGGGAACGAACACTGAAGCTTTCTTT. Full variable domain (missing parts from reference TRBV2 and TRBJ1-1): EPEVTQTPSHQVTQMGQEVILRCVPISNHLYFYWYRQILGQKVEFLVSFYNNEISEKSEIFDDQFSVERPDGSNFTLKIRSTKLEDSAMYFCASSSGTNTEAFFGQGTRLTVV.

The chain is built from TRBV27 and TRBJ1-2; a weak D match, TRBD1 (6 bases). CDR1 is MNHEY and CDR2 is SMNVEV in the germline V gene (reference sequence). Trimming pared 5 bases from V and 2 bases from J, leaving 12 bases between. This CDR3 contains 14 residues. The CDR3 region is CASSPTGLNYGYTF. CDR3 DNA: TGTGCCAGCAGTCCGACAGGTCTCAACTATGGCTACACCTTC.

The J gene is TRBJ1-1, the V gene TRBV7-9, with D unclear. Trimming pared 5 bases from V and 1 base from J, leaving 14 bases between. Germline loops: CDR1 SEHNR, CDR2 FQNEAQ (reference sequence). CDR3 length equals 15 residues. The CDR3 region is CASSPAGWENTEAFF. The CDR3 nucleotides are TGTGCCAGCAGCCCGGCGGGTTGGGAGAACACTGAAGCTTTCTTT.

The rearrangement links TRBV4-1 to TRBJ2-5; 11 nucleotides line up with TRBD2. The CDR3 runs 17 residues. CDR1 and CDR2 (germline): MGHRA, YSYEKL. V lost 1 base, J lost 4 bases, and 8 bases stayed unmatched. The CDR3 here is CASSQAGSGRARETQYF. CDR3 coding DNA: TGCGCCAGCAGCCAAGCTGGTAGCGGGAGGGCCCGAGAGACCCAGTACTTC.